A single sample is the source of the 18 T cell receptor beta chains below, sequenced in a study of cytomegalovirus exposure and HLA in healthy donors. PCR used 60 Vbeta primers and 13 Jbeta primers. Generated by immunoSEQ multiplex PCR, the TCRdb table keeps only in-frame clones and is missing some. This sample has about 120,000 clones, with around 75% found just once. Sequencing input: PBMCs. The receptors here all came from a young woman in good health and CMV-seronegative.

This clone was counted a few times. This chain uses TRBV28 with TRBJ1-5; TRBD1 agrees at 7 bases. This CDR3 region has 14 residues. Germline trimming cut 5 bases from V and 6 bases from J; bases unmatched to any gene: 7. CDR1 and CDR2 (germline): MDHEN, SYDVKM. The CDR3 sequence is CASSQGGMGQPQHF. Written as DNA, the CDR3 is TGTGCCAGCAGTCAAGGGGGCATGGGTCAGCCCCAGCATTTT.

This chain uses TRBV11-2 with TRBJ1-1; 10 nucleotides match TRBD1. This CDR3 contains 17 residues. Germline V gene data show CDR1 as SGHAT and CDR2 as FQNNGV. The junction had 15 bases not matched to a gene; V was cut back by 7 bases and J by 4 bases. The CDR3: CASTGQDRGFEVTEAFF. Here the CDR3 DNA reads TGTGCCAGCACCGGCCAGGACAGGGGGTTTGAGGTCACTGAAGCTTTCTTT.

The chain joins TRBV4-2 to TRBJ2-1, with 15 bases aligning to TRBD2. This CDR3 has 19 amino acids. Unmatched junction bases numbered 10, after V lost 3 bases and J lost 4 bases. From germline, CDR1 is LGHNA and CDR2 YNFKEQ. CDR3 residues: CASSHRSAGTSGGYNEQFF. In DNA, the CDR3 is TGTGCCAGCAGCCACCGCTCCGCCGGGACTAGCGGGGGGTACAATGAGCAGTTCTTC.

The sample holds a few counts of this clone. V and J are TRBV28 and TRBJ2-1; D unresolved. Germline CDR1 reads MDHEN; CDR2 reads SYDVKM. The V and J ends lost 8 bases and 6 bases respectively, with 14 bases between them. The CDR3 runs to 13 residues. The CDR3 here is CASGPRISNEQFF. Written as DNA, the CDR3 is TGTGCCAGCGGCCCTAGGATATCCAATGAGCAGTTCTTC.

In this sample, this clone turned up once. The chain recombines TRBV5-1 with TRBJ2-3; 12 positions agree with TRBD2. Germline CDR1 and CDR2: SGHRS and YFSETQ. V was clipped by 1 base and J by 6 bases; unmatched bases: 9. The CDR3 is made up of 17 amino acids. The CDR3 loop reads CASSLIVLAGGADTQYF. The CDR3 DNA sequence: TGCGCCAGCAGCTTGATAGTACTAGCGGGAGGAGCCGATACGCAGTATTTT.

The chain has TRBV28 and TRBJ1-1; D is possibly TRBD1 (5 bases). There are 14 residues in the CDR3. CDR1 and CDR2 from the germline V gene are MDHEN and SYDVKM. Trimming took 6 bases from V and 6 from J, leaving 17 bases between them. CDR3 DNA: TGTGCCAGCAGGTCCGGAGGGACCTCCTCTGAAGCTTTCTTT. Protein: CASRSGGTSSEAFF.

The chain recombines TRBV29-1 with TRBJ1-1; tentatively, D is TRBD1 (6 bases). Germline lookup yields CDR1 SQVTM and CDR2 ANQGSEA. The CDR3 is 11 residues long. The V gene lost 6 bases and the J gene lost 6 bases, with 11 bases spanning the gap. CDR3 protein: CSVPTGAEAFF. CDR3 bases: TGCAGCGTACCGACAGGCGCTGAAGCTTTCTTT. The variable domain in full, with the rest retrieved from reference TRBV29-1 and TRBJ1-1, is SAVISQKPSRDICQRGTSLTIQCQVDSQVTMMFWYRQQPGQSLTLIATANQGSEATYESGFVIDKFPISRPNLTFSTLTVSNMSPEDSSIYLCSVPTGAEAFFGQGTRLTVV.

The genes are TRBV19 and TRBJ1-2; no clear D. There are 12 residues in the CDR3. The V end was cut by 6 bases, the J end by 4 bases, with 9 bases between. Germline V gene data show CDR1 as LNHDA and CDR2 as SQIVND (reference sequence). CDR3: CASSSYIYGYTF. The CDR3 DNA reads as TGTGCCAGTAGCTCCTATATCTATGGCTACACCTTC.

This chain uses TRBV6-5 with TRBJ1-4; 7 bases agree with TRBD1. CDR1 and CDR2 from the germline V gene are MNHEY and SVGAGI. The CDR3 length is 13 residues. Losses at the gene ends were 10 bases for V and 7 bases for J; bases not matched to a gene: 9. The CDR3 spells CAIPTGSGEKLFF. CDR3 nucleotides: TGTGCCATCCCGACAGGGAGCGGTGAAAAACTGTTTTTT.

V gene TRBV28 combines with J gene TRBJ1-1; 8 positions agree with TRBD1. The CDR3 is 14 amino acids. The V gene end was trimmed by 5 bases and the J gene end by 2 bases; junction bases not matched to a gene: 4. Germline values: CDR1 MDHEN, CDR2 SYDVKM. In DNA form, the CDR3 reads TGTGCCAGCAGTCTTACAGGGGGAAACACTGAAGCTTTCTTT. The encoded protein is CASSLTGGNTEAFF.

A single count supports this clone. The rearrangement links TRBV7-8 to TRBJ2-2; D is possibly TRBD2 (5 bases). The CDR3 extends over 19 amino acids. Per germline, CDR1 SGHVS and CDR2 FQNEAQ. V dropped 1 base and J dropped 0 bases, with 18 bases sitting between them. CDR3 nucleotide sequence: TGTGCCAGCAGCTTAGACCATCTACTCCGGGGTTCGAACACCGGGGAGCTGTTTTTT. Amino acids: CASSLDHLLRGSNTGELFF.

The gene calls are TRBV6-4 and TRBJ2-1, with TRBD2 identical over 9 bases. This CDR3 is built from 16 residues. Germline V gene sequence: CDR1 MRHNA, CDR2 SNTAGT. V trimming: 0 bases; J trimming: 7 bases; junction bases outside the gene matches: 7. The CDR3 bases are TGTGCCAGCAGTGACTCTAAAGGACTAGCGACTAATGAGCAGTTCTTC. It encodes CASSDSKGLATNEQFF.

The chain carries TRBV5-4 and TRBJ1-1; 8 bases align to TRBD1. CDR3 length: 13 residues. Germline V gene data show CDR1 as SGHNT and CDR2 as YYREEE (reference sequence). V shed 3 bases, J shed 6 bases, and the junction held 4 bases outside the gene matches. As DNA, the CDR3 is TGTGCCAGCAGCTCCCACAGGGGGGCTGAAGCTTTCTTT. It encodes CASSSHRGAEAFF.

This clone was observed a few times. The V call is TRBV19, the J call TRBJ2-3; D not certain. This CDR3 has 12 amino acids. The germline gives CDR1 LNHDA, CDR2 SQIVND (reference sequence). Deletions cut 3 bases from V and 4 bases from J, with 5 bases between. The CDR3 spells CASSMLSDTQYF. As DNA, the CDR3 is TGTGCCAGTAGTATGCTATCAGATACGCAGTATTTT.

Comments on this clone: This specimen includes other DNA sequences encoding the same CDR3. CDR3 sequence: CASSLGQGSYEQYF. The CDR3 nucleotides are TGCGCCAGCAGCTTGGGGCAGGGGAGCTACGAGCAGTACTTC. The J gene is TRBJ2-7, the V gene TRBV5-1, with a tentative D call TRBD1 (6 bases). Trimming cost V 0 bases and J 3 bases, with 10 bases left between them. CDR3 length: 14 amino acids. Per the germline V gene, CDR1 is SGHRS and CDR2 is YFSETQ.

The CDR3 coding sequence is TGTGCCAGCAGTTTTACAGGGGGCATCGATCAGCCCCAGCATTTT. It yields the protein CASSFTGGIDQPQHF. V usage is TRBV28 and J usage is TRBJ1-5; TRBD1 matches 9 bases. The CDR3 totals 15 residues. CDR1 MDHEN and CDR2 SYDVKM come from the germline V gene. The ends lost 3 bases at V and 5 bases at J; junction bases unmatched: 5.

The J gene is TRBJ1-1, the V gene TRBV7-6, with D perhaps TRBD1 (6 bases). The germline gives CDR1 SGHVS, CDR2 FNYEAQ. V lost 3 bases to trimming and J lost 1 base, with 9 bases between them. The CDR3 totals 14 residues. The CDR3 sequence: CASSLGHKNTEAFF. CDR3 bases: TGTGCCAGCAGCTTGGGACATAAGAACACTGAAGCTTTCTTT.

The V gene is TRBV15, the J gene TRBJ1-1, with D perhaps matching TRBD1 (5 bases). Germline V lookup: CDR1 LNHNV, CDR2 YYDKDF (reference sequence). This CDR3 has 12 amino acids. V was trimmed by 0 bases and J by 12 bases, leaving 11 bases between them. The CDR3 reads CATSRDLGEPFF. The CDR3 nucleotides are TGTGCCACCAGCAGAGATCTAGGGGAACCTTTCTTT. The variable domain in full, completed from reference TRBV15 and TRBJ1-1, reads DAMVIQNPRYQVTQFGKPVTLSCSQTLNHNVMYWYQQKSSQAPKLLFHYYDKDFNNEADTPDNFQSRRPNTSFCFLDIRSPGLGDTAMYLCATSRDLGEPFFGQGTRLTVV.